Described below is a single TCR beta chain sequence and its context. TCRdb passed the RT-PCR reads through MiXCR, listing each CDR3 protein once. Of some 500,000 distinct CDR3 sequences listed, roughly 13% are singletons. In germline, CDR1 is ENHRY, CDR2 SYGVKD. The CDR3 runs 12 residues. J was trimmed by 6 bases and V by 5 bases; bases with no gene match: 4. The data belong to a study of response to subunit inactivated influenza vaccine. The sequence came from a man between 45 and 60 years old who received an inactivated influenza vaccine. This chain joins TRBV10-3 and TRBJ2-7; 7 bases align to TRBD1. Source: PBMCs from blood, taken more than 35 days after vaccination. The chain's CDR3 is CAISPRGSEQYF. DNA of the CDR3: TGTGCCATCAGTCCCAGGGGGAGCGAGCAGTACTTC.